Below, 32 T cell receptor beta chains from the same sample are listed, as sequenced in a study of T cell responses to AZD1222 COVID-19 vaccine. Measured with immunoSEQ multiplex PCR; TCRdb has only the in-frame clones, and not every one. The sample has about 110,000 clones, about 88% seen once. Specimen: peripheral blood, collected on day 0 of AZD1222 vaccination. The receptors come from an adult in good health.

The chain links TRBV11-2 to TRBJ1-1, with a possible D match to TRBD1 (6 bases). Germline loops: CDR1 SGHAT, CDR2 FQNNGV. The CDR3 covers 17 residues. Trimming pared 1 base from V and 1 base from J, leaving 16 bases between. CDR3 amino acids: CASSLGPGGRGNTEAFF. In DNA form, the CDR3 reads TGTGCCAGCAGCTTAGGCCCCGGGGGGCGGGGGAACACTGAAGCTTTCTTT.

The J gene is TRBJ1-2, the V gene TRBV9, with 7 bases that match TRBD1. Germline V lookup: CDR1 SGDLS, CDR2 YYNGEE. V was clipped by 1 base and J by 4 bases; unmatched bases: 7. The CDR3 extends over 15 amino acids. The CDR3 region is CASSVTDRPIYGYTF. CDR3 sequence (DNA): TGTGCCAGCAGCGTAACGGACAGGCCGATCTATGGCTACACCTTC.

The chain combines TRBV7-8 with TRBJ1-5; D perhaps matches TRBD1 (5 bases). The germline V gene has CDR1 SGHVS and CDR2 FQNEAQ. CDR3 size: 13 residues. Deletions cut 5 bases from V and 2 bases from J, with 7 bases between. The CDR3 bases are TGTGCCAGCAGCATACAGGGCAATCAGCCCCAGCATTTT. This translates into CASSIQGNQPQHF. The variable domain in full, with the rest retrieved from reference TRBV7-8 and TRBJ1-5, is GAGVSQSPRYKVAKRGQDVALRCDPISGHVSLFWYQQALGQGPEFLTYFQNEAQLDKSGLPSDRFFAERPEGSVSTLKIQRTQQEDSAVYLCASSIQGNQPQHFGDGTRLSIL.

For the CDR3, the DNA is TGTGCCACCAGCAGCTCACAGCTCTCCAATGAAAAACTGTTTTTT. This encodes CATSSSQLSNEKLFF. This chain joins TRBV15 and TRBJ1-4; D is unresolved. Trimming took 3 bases from V and 5 from J, leaving 13 bases between them. Germline CDR1 is LNHNV and CDR2 is YYDKDF (reference sequence). The CDR3 consists of 15 residues.

The V call is TRBV18, the J call TRBJ1-4, with 8 bases identical to TRBD1. The germline V gene has CDR1 KGHSH and CDR2 LQKENI. The CDR3 consists of 14 residues. J lost 7 bases, V lost 3 bases, and 4 bases had no gene match. Here the CDR3 DNA reads TGTGCCAGCTCACCCGGACAGGGTGGTGAAAAACTGTTTTTT. Its protein product is CASSPGQGGEKLFF.

This clone has only a few counts. V and J are TRBV14 and TRBJ2-7; a possible D gene is TRBD1 (6 bases). V was trimmed by 0 bases and J by 4 bases, leaving 19 bases between them. Per the germline V gene, CDR1 is SGHDN and CDR2 is FVKESK. This CDR3 region has 17 residues. The CDR3, as DNA: TGTGCCAGCAGCCAAGATATGGGAGCGCGGACAGCTTACGAGCAGTACTTC. Translation: CASSQDMGARTAYEQYF.

V gene TRBV5-8 combines with J gene TRBJ1-1, with a weak D call TRBD1 (6 bases). Trimming shortened V by 0 bases and J by 4 bases, and 13 bases separated the two germline ends. Per the germline V gene, CDR1 is SGHTS and CDR2 is YDEGEE. CDR3 size: 15 residues. CDR3 loop: CASSLVRGGGTEAFF. DNA for the CDR3: TGTGCCAGCAGCTTGGTGCGCGGGGGCGGCACTGAAGCTTTCTTT.

This clone was recorded a few times. V gene TRBV19 combines with J gene TRBJ1-4, with unresolved D. This CDR3 has 15 residues. CDR1 and CDR2 from the germline V gene are LNHDA and SQIVND (reference sequence). Trimming left V 2 bases short and J 10 bases short, with 17 bases between. The CDR3 nucleotides read TGTGCCAGTAGTATATCCAGGACCCAAGTTGGAAAACTGTTTTTT. It is translated as CASSISRTQVGKLFF. The full variable domain, rest sourced from reference TRBV19 and TRBJ1-4, is DGGITQSPKYLFRKEGQNVTLSCEQNLNHDAMYWYRQDPGQGLRLIYYSQIVNDFQKGDIAEGYSVSREKKESFPLTVTSAQKNPTAFYLCASSISRTQVGKLFFGSGTQLSVL.

The rearrangement uses TRBV15 and TRBJ2-7, with 8 bases fitting TRBD1. V lost 1 base and J lost 4; bases outside the gene matches: 6. Germline V CDR1 and CDR2: LNHNV, YYDKDF (reference sequence). The CDR3 runs to 15 residues. The CDR3 DNA reads TGTGCCACCAGCAGAGCCGGGACAGGACGATACGAGCAGTACTTC. Translation: CATSRAGTGRYEQYF.

This clone occurred once. The chain couples TRBV18 to TRBJ1-2; 7 bases map to TRBD1. The CDR3 loop spans 12 amino acids. V lost 6 bases, J lost 13 bases, and 11 bases stayed unmatched. The germline V gene encodes CDR1 KGHSH and CDR2 LQKENI. CDR3 coding DNA: TGTGCCAGCTCGCTACAAGACAGGGACTCCACCTTC. Its protein is CASSLQDRDSTF.

This rearrangement joins TRBV6-5 to TRBJ2-7, with 7 bases fitting TRBD2. Per the germline V gene, CDR1 is MNHEY and CDR2 is SVGAGI. The CDR3 runs 14 residues. J lost 6 bases, V lost 8 bases, and 13 bases had no gene match. The CDR3 nucleotides are TGTGCCAGCTCCGCGGGGGAGACAGCTTCCGAGCAGTACTTC. Its translation: CASSAGETASEQYF.

The chain is built from TRBV7-9 and TRBJ1-1; unclear D gene. The ends were cut back, 5 bases at V and 5 bases at J, with 12 bases in the middle. Germline V CDR1 and CDR2: SEHNR, FQNEAQ (reference sequence). The CDR3 extends over 13 amino acids. The DNA of the CDR3 is TGTGCCAGCAGCCTTGTCCCTGGGACTGAAGCTTTCTTT. It is translated as CASSLVPGTEAFF.

The chain links TRBV29-1 to TRBJ1-2; no reliable D call. Looked up from germline, CDR1 is SQVTM and CDR2 is ANQGSEA. The CDR3 is 11 residues long. V lost 8 bases and J 8 bases, leaving 15 bases between the germline ends. The CDR3 reads CSSDGMGGYTF. The CDR3 nucleotides are TGCAGCAGTGATGGGATGGGGGGCTACACCTTC.

This sequence joins TRBV27 and TRBJ2-1; TRBD2 matches 10 bases. Germline CDR1 reads MNHEY; CDR2 reads SMNVEV (reference sequence). The CDR3 is 16 residues long. After removal of 5 bases from V and 4 bases from J, the junction contained 8 bases not matched to a gene. CDR3 sequence (DNA): TGTGCCAGCAGTCAAATACTAGCGGGATCTTACAATGAGCAGTTCTTC. Translating it yields CASSQILAGSYNEQFF.

The V and J genes are TRBV12-3 or TRBV12-4 and TRBJ2-2; D uncertain. The CDR3 has 13 residues. The ends were cut back, 6 bases at V and 4 bases at J, with 9 bases in the middle. The CDR3 spells CASRVQITGELFF. CDR3 coding DNA: TGTGCCAGCAGAGTACAGATCACCGGGGAGCTGTTTTTT.

CDR3 in amino acids: CASSPGDRGGYTF. CDR3 sequence (DNA): TGTGCCAGCAGCCCCGGGGACAGGGGCGGCTACACCTTC. This chain uses TRBV7-6 with TRBJ1-2; 10 positions match TRBD1. The CDR3 has 13 residues. Losses at the gene ends were 5 bases for V and 8 bases for J; bases not matched to a gene: 5. The germline CDR1 and CDR2 sequences are SGHVS and FNYEAQ.

The CDR3 is CASREGGSYGYTF. The CDR3 nucleotides are TGTGCCAGCAGGGAGGGGGGGTCCTATGGCTACACCTTC. The genes are TRBV6-5 and TRBJ1-2, with D possibly TRBD1 on 6 matching bases. CDR3 length equals 13 residues. Trimming removed 6 bases at V and 4 bases at J, with 12 bases between. Germline CDR1 and CDR2: MNHEY and SVGAGI.

The V call is TRBV20-1, the J call TRBJ1-5; 8 bases match TRBD1. Germline V lookup: CDR1 DFQATT, CDR2 SNEGSKA (reference sequence). Losses at the gene ends were 3 bases for V and 7 bases for J; bases not matched to a gene: 11. The CDR3 spans 15 residues. The CDR3 DNA reads TGCAGTGCTAGTTGGTCAGGGGGCGGAGGGCAGCCCCAGCATTTT. Protein sequence: CSASWSGGGGQPQHF.

The J gene is TRBJ1-2, the V gene TRBV30; D is undetermined. CDR3 length: 12 residues. The V end lost 2 bases, the J end lost 4 bases, and 8 bases lay between the germline ends. Germline V gives CDR1 GTSNPN, CDR2 SVGIG (reference sequence). The CDR3 nucleotides read TGTGCCTGGAGTCTTGGAGGCTATGGCTACACCTTC. Translation gives CAWSLGGYGYTF.

The V gene is TRBV5-6, the J gene TRBJ1-1; no definite D call. The CDR3 contains 14 residues. From germline, CDR1 is SGHDT and CDR2 YYEEEE. With 0 bases removed from V and 6 bases from J, the gap between germline ends came to 12 bases. The CDR3 region has the DNA TGTGCCAGCAGCTTGGACGAGTACGGGGCTGAAGCTTTCTTT. Protein product: CASSLDEYGAEAFF.

CDR3 sequence (DNA): TGCGCCAGCGCCATGGGACTAGCGGTTAGCACAGATACGCAGTATTTT. This sequence encodes CASAMGLAVSTDTQYF. The chain employs TRBV5-1 and TRBJ2-3; 11 bases are a match to TRBD2. CDR3 length equals 16 residues. Germline V gene data show CDR1 as SGHRS and CDR2 as YFSETQ. V gave up 7 bases and J gave up 0 bases; unmatched junction bases: 7. The entire variable domain, with the rest obtained from reference TRBV5-1 and TRBJ2-3, is as follows: KAGVTQTPRYLIKTRGQQVTLSCSPISGHRSVSWYQQTPGQGLQFLFEYFSETQRNKGNFPGRFSGRQFSNSRSEMNVSTLELGDSALYLCASAMGLAVSTDTQYFGPGTRLTVL.

The rearrangement links TRBV10-1 to TRBJ1-4; D gene uncertain. V was shortened by 5 bases and J by 4 bases, with 8 bases between the two germline ends. There are 13 residues in the CDR3. The germline CDR1 and CDR2 sequences are WNHNN and SYGVQD (reference sequence). The CDR3 loop reads CASSPRINEKLFF. As DNA, the CDR3 is TGCGCCAGCAGTCCCAGGATTAATGAAAAACTGTTTTTT.

The sample holds a few counts of this clone. The J gene is TRBJ1-2, the V gene TRBV5-4; tentative D call: TRBD1 (6 bases). The CDR3 is 12 amino acids. Germline CDR1 and CDR2: SGHNT and YYREEE (reference sequence). Deletions cut 4 bases from V and 6 bases from J, with 10 bases between. CDR3 loop: CASSTTGNGYTF. In nucleotides, the CDR3 is TGTGCCAGCAGCACTACAGGGAATGGCTACACCTTC.

J is TRBJ1-1 and V is TRBV15, with TRBD1 matching 12 bases. Germline values: CDR1 LNHNV, CDR2 YYDKDF (reference sequence). V was clipped by 1 base and J by 7 bases; unmatched bases: 10. The CDR3 is made up of 17 amino acids. The CDR3: CATSRGGTGGAGGEAFF. The CDR3 DNA reads as TGTGCCACCAGCAGAGGAGGGACAGGGGGCGCCGGGGGTGAAGCTTTCTTT.

In nucleotides, the CDR3 is TGTGCCAGCTCACCCGGGACAGGGCCTCAGCCCCAGCATTTT. Translation: CASSPGTGPQPQHF. V and J are TRBV18 and TRBJ1-5; 9 bases are shared with TRBD1. CDR1 and CDR2 from the germline V gene are KGHSH and LQKENI. Germline trimming cut 3 bases from V and 6 bases from J; bases unmatched to any gene: 3. This CDR3 is built from 14 residues.

The chain employs TRBV18 and TRBJ2-7; the match to TRBD2 covers 14 bases. V was pared by 6 bases and J by 2 bases, with 15 bases of the junction left unmatched. The V gene's germline CDR1 is KGHSH and CDR2 LQKENI. This CDR3 has 19 amino acids. The CDR3 sequence is CASSPTGTSGRGWAYEQYF. The DNA of the CDR3 is TGTGCCAGCTCTCCGACCGGGACTAGCGGGAGAGGGTGGGCCTACGAGCAGTACTTC. Full variable domain (rest looked up from reference TRBV18 and TRBJ2-7): NAGVMQNPRHLVRRRGQEARLRCSPMKGHSHVYWYRQLPEEGLKFMVYLQKENIIDESGMPKERFSAEFPKEGPSILRIQQVVRGDSAAYFCASSPTGTSGRGWAYEQYFGPGTRLTVT.

The chain is built from TRBV9 and TRBJ1-2; 9 bases match TRBD1. Unmatched junction bases numbered 10, after V lost 3 bases and J lost 10 bases. Looked up from germline, CDR1 is SGDLS and CDR2 is YYNGEE. This CDR3 has 14 residues. The CDR3 region is CASSGMDRGEVYTF. The CDR3, as DNA: TGTGCCAGCAGCGGGATGGACAGGGGAGAAGTCTACACCTTC.

The chain couples TRBV5-6 to TRBJ2-1; D gene unclear. Germline V lookup: CDR1 SGHDT, CDR2 YYEEEE. The CDR3 totals 14 residues. Trimming cost V 4 bases and J 6 bases, with 14 bases left between them. The CDR3 region is CASSQELAINEQFF. DNA for the CDR3: TGTGCCAGCAGCCAGGAGCTGGCGATCAATGAGCAGTTCTTC.

V and J are TRBV5-5 and TRBJ1-4; maybe TRBD1 (5 bases). The germline gives CDR1 SGHKS, CDR2 YYEKEE (reference sequence). This CDR3 contains 15 residues. Trimming cost V 4 bases and J 8 bases, with 18 bases left between them. The CDR3 is CASSPDSRGLEKLFF. The DNA of the CDR3 is TGTGCCAGCAGCCCCGACAGTAGAGGCTTGGAAAAACTGTTTTTT.

J is TRBJ2-2 and V is TRBV11-2; D remains ambiguous. CDR3 size: 12 residues. The germline gives CDR1 SGHAT, CDR2 FQNNGV. The V and J ends lost 5 bases and 8 bases respectively, with 9 bases between them. In DNA, the CDR3 is TGTGCCAGCAGCGTCCTCCCGGGGGAGCTGTTTTTT. Translating gives CASSVLPGELFF.

The V and J genes are TRBV5-1 and TRBJ1-1; D possibly corresponds to TRBD1 (5 bases). V lost 3 bases and J lost 4, with 10 bases in between. The CDR3 is made up of 13 amino acids. The germline V gene has CDR1 SGHRS and CDR2 YFSETQ. CDR3 coding DNA: TGCGCCAGCAGCTCGCAGGGTAGCACTGAAGCTTTCTTT. Encoded protein: CASSSQGSTEAFF.

The rearrangement uses TRBV19 and TRBJ1-2; D ambiguous. Trimming shortened V by 9 bases and J by 7 bases, and 24 bases separated the two germline ends. The CDR3 consists of 15 residues. Germline V gene lookup returns CDR1 LNHDA and CDR2 SQIVND (reference sequence). The CDR3: CASGAGLQLTGGYTF. The DNA for the CDR3 is TGTGCCAGCGGCGCGGGCTTACAACTAACGGGTGGCTACACCTTC.